The following is a T cell receptor beta chain sequence with its context. At one boundary the junction diverges from the germline segment, which might be a read error. Cohorts were based on clinical histories the participants reported. The data derive from a study of blood T cell repertoires in COVID-19. Overall study: Sample material is recorded as cDNA or gDNA derived from T cells, B-cell-depleted T cells, or PBMCs.

CDR3 length: 15 residues. Germline V CDR1 and CDR2: LGHDT, YNNKEL (reference sequence). In the authors' methods: Reference gene primer amplification gave estimated nucleated cell counts. Data came from immunoSEQ multiplex PCR; TCRdb stores just in-frame clones and leaves some out. That table supplies the V and J calls and clone size; D and trimming were determined from the DNA. The sample consists of 400,000 or so clones, roughly 90% of them appearing once. Sequencing was carried out using PBMCs or T cells enriched from blood (not recorded which). This receptor was identified in a woman aged 40 to 49 with acute COVID-19. The chain employs TRBV3-1 (or the pseudogene TRBV3-2) and TRBJ2-7, with 15 bases fitting TRBD2. CDR3 coding DNA: TGTGCCAGCAGCCCCAGAGTCGGACTAGCGGGGGGGGTGAACTTC. It translates to CASSPRVGLAGGVNF.